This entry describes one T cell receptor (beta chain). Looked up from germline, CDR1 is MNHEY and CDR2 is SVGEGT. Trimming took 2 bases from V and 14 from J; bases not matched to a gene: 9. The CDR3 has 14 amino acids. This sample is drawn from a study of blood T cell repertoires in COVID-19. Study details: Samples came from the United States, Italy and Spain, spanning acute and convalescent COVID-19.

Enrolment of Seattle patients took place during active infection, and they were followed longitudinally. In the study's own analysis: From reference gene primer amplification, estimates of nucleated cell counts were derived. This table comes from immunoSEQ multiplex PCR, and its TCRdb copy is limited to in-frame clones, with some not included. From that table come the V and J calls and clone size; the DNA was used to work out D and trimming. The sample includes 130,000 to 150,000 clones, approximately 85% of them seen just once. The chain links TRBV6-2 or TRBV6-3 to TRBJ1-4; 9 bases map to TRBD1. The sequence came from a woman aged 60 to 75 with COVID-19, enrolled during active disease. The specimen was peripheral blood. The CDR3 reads CASSYTRDRADLFF. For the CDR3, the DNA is TGTGCCAGCAGTTACACTCGGGACAGGGCGGATCTGTTTTTT.